This T cell receptor beta chain was observed in a study of blood T cell repertoires in COVID-19. Looking at the study overall: Samples representing acute and convalescent COVID-19 were sourced from the United States, Italy and Spain. T cells, B-cell-depleted T cells, or PBMCs supplied cDNA or gDNA.

Per the study methods: Amplification of reference gene primers provided the estimated nucleated cell counts. The repertoire was sequenced with immunoSEQ multiplex PCR; TCRdb's copy has only in-frame clones and lacks some. That table supplies the V and J calls and clone size; D and trimming were determined from the DNA. In the table there are about 46,000 clones, roughly 88% of which are singletons. This CDR3 has 14 residues. V lost 0 bases and J lost 6, with 9 bases in between. Per germline, CDR1 SGHDT and CDR2 YYEEEE. This chain connects TRBV5-6 to TRBJ2-2; D perhaps matches TRBD1 (5 bases). The receptor was derived from a man aged 45 to 65 with acute or convalescent COVID-19. The sample was peripheral blood. CDR3 amino acids: CASSLVQGAGELFF. The CDR3, as DNA: TGTGCCAGCAGCTTGGTGCAGGGCGCCGGGGAGCTGTTTTTT.